The sequence of this T cell receptor (beta chain) was determined in a study of response to subunit inactivated influenza vaccine. Overall study findings and caveats: Every seasonal influenza vaccination brings in few new T cells, the authors suggested.

MiXCR, applied by TCRdb to the RT-PCR reads, yields one record per CDR3 protein. The data contain roughly 630,000 distinct CDR3 sequences, 14% of them seen just once; the ten biggest clones take up 7.5% to 8%. This clonotype has a handful of counts. The antigen is unknown. The source of this sequence is a man aged 50 to 60 who received an inactivated influenza vaccine. Sequencing used PBMCs from blood, obtained 14 to 15 days before vaccination.

CDR3 nucleotide sequence: TGTGCCAGCAGCCAAGGATGGGGACCCAACTACGAGCAGTACTTC. As protein: CASSQGWGPNYEQYF. The J gene is TRBJ2-7, the V gene TRBV3-1; D may match TRBD1 or TRBD2 (5 bases each). The CDR3 loop spans 15 amino acids. V lost 1 base and J lost 3, with 13 bases in between. Germline V gives CDR1 LGHDT, CDR2 YNNKEL (reference sequence).